This T cell receptor (beta chain) was identified in a study of blood T cell repertoires in COVID-19. For the study at large: Some COVID-19 samples were acute and others convalescent; all came from the United States, Italy and Spain.

Original processing notes: Reference gene primer amplification in the assay estimated nucleated cell counts. Repertoires were generated with immunoSEQ multiplex PCR, while TCRdb's copy carries only in-frame clones and drops some. V and J calls and clone size are as listed in that table; D and trimming were resolved from the DNA. The sample has 210,000 or so clones; approximately 90% are singletons. While infection was still active, Seattle patients were enrolled and then followed longitudinally. With 2 bases removed from V and 5 bases from J, the gap between germline ends came to 21 bases. Germline CDR1 is LGHDT and CDR2 is YNNKEL (reference sequence). This CDR3 region has 18 residues. This clone was seen once.

This receptor was identified in a man aged 25-40 years with COVID-19, enrolled during active disease. The gene calls are TRBV3-1 (or the pseudogene TRBV3-2) and TRBJ2-2, with D perhaps matching TRBD2 (5 bases). The sequenced material came from peripheral blood. In nucleotides, the CDR3 is TGTGCCAGCAGCCAACTGACGAATAGACAACGGGGTACCGGGGAGCTGTTTTTT. Translating it yields CASSQLTNRQRGTGELFF.